This is a list of T cell receptor beta chains from one sample in a study of T cell responses to AZD1222 COVID-19 vaccine. Some clones are missing from TCRdb's copy, which holds only in-frame ones; the method was immunoSEQ multiplex PCR. In the table there are about 83,000 clones, roughly 86% of which are singletons. The sequencing used peripheral blood, collected on day 0 of AZD1222 vaccination. The receptors originated from an adult in good health. Both conserved end residues are part of each CDR3. The order of the fields is V gene, clone size, D gene, J gene, CDR3 protein, CDR3 DNA. The D gene is left open where the match is weak. Clone size is not always given. Where it is, it says once, few, many or a class for expanded clones.

TRBV9	NA	NA	TRBJ1-4	CASSAPRDGRYNEKLFF	TGTGCCAGCAGCGCGCCCCGGGACGGCCGTTATAATGAAAAACTGTTTTTT
TRBV7-9	few	NA	TRBJ1-3	CASSLTSSTIYF	TGTGCCAGCAGCTTAACGAGCAGCACCATATATTTT
TRBV14	NA	NA	TRBJ2-7	CASSQIYEQYF	TGTGCCAGCAGCCAAATATACGAGCAGTACTTC
TRBV5-1	NA	TRBD1	TRBJ2-7	CASSPGTGNPYEQYF	TGCGCCAGCAGCCCGGGGACAGGGAACCCCTACGAGCAGTACTTC
TRBV11-2	NA	NA	TRBJ2-1	CASSGYNEQFF	TGTGCCAGCAGCGGTTACAATGAGCAGTTCTTC
TRBV7-6	NA	NA	TRBJ2-3	CASSLAATDLSTDTQYF	TGTGCCAGCAGCTTAGCGGCGACAGACTTAAGCACAGATACGCAGTATTTT
TRBV5-1	NA	NA	TRBJ1-1	CASSLAAGTEAFF	TGCGCCAGCAGCTTGGCCGCGGGCACTGAAGCTTTCTTT
TRBV19	NA	NA	TRBJ1-2	CASSVNNLKGSGYTF	TGTGCCAGTAGTGTAAACAACCTGAAGGGGAGCGGCTACACCTTC
TRBV5-1	NA	TRBD2	TRBJ2-3	CASSWGLAGPTTDTQYF	TGCGCCAGCAGCTGGGGACTAGCGGGGCCCACTACAGATACGCAGTATTTT
TRBV4-1	few	NA	TRBJ1-6	CASSQVTRDIRDSPLHF	TGCGCCAGCAGCCAAGTAACCAGGGATATTCGGGATTCACCCCTCCACTTT
TRBV28	NA	NA	TRBJ1-2	CASSFERGIGYGYTF	TGTGCCAGCAGTTTTGAAAGGGGGATCGGCTATGGCTACACCTTC
TRBV25-1	NA	NA	TRBJ1-4	CASIPKGRAANEKLFF	TGTGCCAGCATACCTAAGGGCAGGGCTGCTAATGAAAAACTGTTTTTT
TRBV21-1	NA	NA	TRBJ1-1	CASSEGQGRNTEAFF	TGTGCCAGCAGCGAGGGACAGGGAAGGAACACTGAAGCTTTCTTT
TRBV5-1	NA	NA	TRBJ2-3	CASSLERDSTDTQYF	TGCGCCAGCAGCTTGGAACGGGATAGCACAGATACGCAGTATTTT
TRBV10-1	NA	TRBD1	TRBJ1-1	CASNEDRENTEAFF	TGCGCCAGCAACGAAGACAGGGAGAACACTGAAGCTTTCTTT
TRBV6-5	NA	NA	TRBJ2-7	CASSYHDRYYEQYF	TGTGCCAGCAGTTACCACGACAGATACTACGAGCAGTACTTC
TRBV5-1	NA	TRBD2	TRBJ2-1	CASRKQRGGANEQFF	TGCGCCAGCAGGAAGCAGCGGGGGGGCGCCAATGAGCAGTTCTTC
TRBV15	NA	NA	TRBJ1-4	CATINPSRGASEKLFF	TGTGCCACCATAAATCCTAGTAGGGGCGCCAGTGAAAAACTGTTTTTT
TRBV4-3	NA	NA	TRBJ2-5	CASSPRDGGQTQYF	TGCGCCAGCAGCCCCAGGGACGGAGGACAGACCCAGTACTTC
TRBV3-1/TRBV3-2	NA	NA	TRBJ2-5	CASSPAPTGGETQYF	TGTGCCAGCAGCCCCGCCCCGACAGGCGGGGAGACCCAGTACTTC
TRBV28	NA	NA	TRBJ2-3	CASINGFTQYF	TGTGCCAGCATTAATGGTTTTACGCAGTATTTT
TRBV4-2	NA	NA	TRBJ2-1	CASSSGLPREQFF	TGTGCCAGCAGCTCGGGACTCCCCAGGGAGCAGTTCTTC
TRBV5-1	NA	NA	TRBJ1-2	CASSLGGTSDGYTF	TGCGCCAGCAGCTTGGGGGGTACTTCAGATGGCTACACCTTC
TRBV9	NA	NA	TRBJ2-1	CASSGGHNEQFF	TGTGCCAGCAGCGGGGGCCACAATGAGCAGTTCTTC
TRBV9	few	NA	TRBJ1-5	CASSVGASNQPQHF	TGTGCCAGCAGCGTAGGGGCTAGCAATCAGCCCCAGCATTTT
TRBV7-9	NA	TRBD1	TRBJ1-1	CASSLGQGPGYTEAFF	TGTGCCAGCAGCCTCGGACAGGGCCCTGGGTACACTGAAGCTTTCTTT
TRBV11-3	NA	NA	TRBJ2-7	CASSPMRNSYEQYF	TGTGCCAGCAGCCCCATGAGGAATTCCTACGAGCAGTACTTC
TRBV9	NA	NA	TRBJ1-4	CASSVLGFGEKLFF	TGTGCCAGCAGCGTATTAGGGTTCGGTGAAAAACTGTTTTTT
TRBV6-2/TRBV6-3	NA	NA	TRBJ2-7	CASSGERTHSYEQYF	TGTGCCAGCAGTGGTGAACGGACGCATTCCTACGAGCAGTACTTC
TRBV13	NA	NA	TRBJ2-3	CASSSWGQGRTDTQYF	TGTGCCAGCAGCTCCTGGGGGCAGGGCAGGACAGATACGCAGTATTTT
TRBV19	once	TRBD1	TRBJ1-1	CASSGNRGLRTEAFF	TGTGCCAGTAGTGGGAACAGGGGGCTTCGCACTGAAGCTTTCTTT
TRBV6-5	NA	NA	TRBJ1-5	CASSYPDRPNQPQHF	TGTGCCAGCAGTTACCCCGACCGACCCAATCAGCCCCAGCATTTT
TRBV5-4	NA	TRBD2	TRBJ2-3	CASRPPSGATDTQYF	TGTGCCAGCAGACCCCCTAGCGGGGCCACAGATACGCAGTATTTT
TRBV7-2	once	NA	TRBJ2-1	CASSLAQPGPNNEQFF	TGTGCCAGCAGCTTAGCCCAACCGGGCCCCAACAATGAGCAGTTCTTC
TRBV6-6	NA	NA	TRBJ1-6	CASTRGGTLPSPLHF	TGTGCCAGCACAAGGGGGGGGACATTGCCATCACCCCTCCACTTT
TRBV7-3	NA	TRBD2	TRBJ2-5	CASSSGGSGSQYF	TGTGCCAGCAGCAGCGGTGGTAGCGGGAGTCAGTACTTC
TRBV3-1/TRBV3-2	NA	NA	TRBJ2-3	CASSQAVSRGGQYF	TGTGCCAGCAGCCAAGCGGTCTCGCGAGGGGGGCAGTATTTT
TRBV5-4	NA	NA	TRBJ1-1	CASSRGRGALQQNTEAFF	TGTGCCAGCAGCCGGGGGCGAGGGGCCTTACAGCAGAACACTGAAGCTTTCTTT
TRBV29-1	NA	NA	TRBJ2-7	CSVVQGYEQYF	TGCAGCGTAGTACAGGGCTACGAGCAGTACTTC
TRBV29-1	NA	NA	TRBJ2-3	CSVESKADTQYF	TGCAGCGTTGAAAGTAAAGCAGATACGCAGTATTTT
TRBV19	NA	TRBD2	TRBJ2-2	CASSRIAGGRTGELFF	TGTGCCAGTAGTAGAATAGCGGGGGGGCGCACCGGGGAGCTGTTTTTT
TRBV6-2/TRBV6-3	NA	NA	TRBJ2-6	CASSYGGSGANVLTF	TGTGCCAGCAGTTACGGTGGCTCTGGGGCCAACGTCCTGACTTTC
TRBV18	NA	NA	TRBJ1-2	CASSPIGGSSDGYTF	TGTGCCAGCTCACCGATAGGGGGGAGTAGCGATGGCTACACCTTC
TRBV7-9	NA	NA	TRBJ1-6	CASSPLGGAQDNSPLHF	TGTGCCAGCAGCCCGTTAGGGGGGGCGCAGGATAATTCACCCCTCCACTTT
TRBV2	NA	TRBD2	TRBJ2-1	CASQGLAGGPSYYNEQFF	TGTGCCAGCCAAGGACTAGCGGGAGGGCCCTCGTATTACAATGAGCAGTTCTTC
TRBV7-2	NA	TRBD1	TRBJ1-2	CASSFRAWTGQKELGYTF	TGTGCCAGCAGCTTTCGAGCGTGGACAGGTCAAAAAGAGTTGGGCTACACCTTC
TRBV9	NA	NA	TRBJ2-5	CASSERIEYQETQYF	TGTGCCAGCAGCGAACGTATTGAGTACCAAGAGACCCAGTACTTC
TRBV18	NA	NA	TRBJ1-1	CASSPGGNTEAFF	TGTGCCAGCTCACCGGGGGGGAACACTGAAGCTTTCTTT
TRBV19	NA	NA	TRBJ1-1	CASSIGSGFSTEAFF	TGTGCCAGTAGTATAGGGTCAGGATTCAGCACTGAAGCTTTCTTT
TRBV7-9	NA	NA	TRBJ1-1	CASSLVGGMAFF	TGTGCCAGCAGCTTAGTGGGGGGGATGGCTTTCTTT
TRBV28	NA	NA	TRBJ1-2	CASSLARDGYTF	TGTGCCAGCAGTTTGGCCAGGGATGGCTACACCTTC
TRBV28	once	NA	TRBJ1-3	CASSSILQVLGNTIYF	TGTGCCAGCAGTTCCATCTTACAGGTTTTAGGAAACACCATATATTTT
TRBV4-1	NA	TRBD1	TRBJ2-4	CASSQSWTGNIQYF	TGCGCCAGCAGCCAATCCTGGACAGGTAACATTCAGTACTTC
TRBV7-2	NA	TRBD2	TRBJ2-1	CASSLNSGGWSEQFF	TGTGCCAGCAGCTTAAACAGCGGGGGGTGGAGTGAGCAGTTCTTC
TRBV7-2	NA	NA	TRBJ2-7	CASSLGAYEQYF	TGTGCCAGCAGCTTGGGGGCCTACGAGCAGTACTTC